Below, 23 T cell receptor beta chains from the same sample are listed, as sequenced in a study of CD8+CD57+ T cells in acquired aplastic anemia. Genomic DNA served as template for TCR beta VDJ and CDR3 profiling. TCRdb re-called the reads through MiXCR, storing one row per CDR3 protein. The repertoire holds about 180,000 distinct CDR3 sequences, with approximately 49% as singletons. The sequenced material came from sorted CD4+, CD8+, or CD8+CD57+ T cells (not recorded which) from PBMCs. These receptors all come from a human donor in good health.

Many counts were recorded for this clonotype. This chain links TRBV5-1 with TRBJ2-1; 7 bases are a match to TRBD2. After removal of 8 bases from V and 2 bases from J, the junction contained 10 bases not matched to a gene. Per germline, CDR1 SGHRS and CDR2 YFSETQ. CDR3 size: 15 residues. DNA of the CDR3: TGCGCCAGTTACAAGATAGCGGGCGCCTACAATGAGCAGTTCTTC. Its protein product is CASYKIAGAYNEQFF.

Points on this clonotype: The DNA is omitted, as the CDR3 cannot be located on it reliably, and the CDR3 follows TCRdb's listing. V is TRBV24-1 and J is TRBJ2-2; the DNA was not compared with TRBD1, the D call given in the table. The CDR3 length is 17 residues, termini included. Germline lookup yields CDR1 KGHDR and CDR2 SFDVKD. The CDR3 here is CATQQGRGEQYFGELFF.

This clonotype occurred a few times. This rearrangement joins TRBV6-1 to TRBJ2-1; 9 nucleotides agree with TRBD2. Trimming at V came to 6 bases and at J to 6 bases, leaving 12 bases not matched to a gene. Germline V CDR1 and CDR2: MNHNS, SASEGT. This CDR3 region has 16 residues. CDR3: CASRVGAGGGANEQFF. Here the CDR3 DNA reads TGTGCCAGCAGGGTTGGAGCGGGAGGAGGGGCCAATGAGCAGTTCTTC.

The chain is built from TRBV7-6 and TRBJ2-3; weak D call: TRBD1 (5 bases). Looked up from germline, CDR1 is SGHVS and CDR2 is FNYEAQ. CDR3 size: 12 residues. With 6 bases removed from V and 5 bases from J, the gap between germline ends came to 9 bases. CDR3 sequence (DNA): TGTGCCAGCAGTGAGACAGTAGATACGCAGTATTTT. Translation: CASSETVDTQYF.

This clonotype was seen repeatedly, ten times or more. V usage is TRBV2 and J usage is TRBJ2-1, with 7 bases aligning to TRBD1. Per germline, CDR1 SNHLY and CDR2 FYNNEI. This CDR3 contains 14 residues. Unmatched junction bases numbered 7, after V lost 2 bases and J lost 9 bases. In DNA form, the CDR3 reads TGTGCCAGCAGTGAAAGCCGACAGGGTAGTGAGCAGTTCTTC. Protein: CASSESRQGSEQFF.

A word on this clonotype: One end of the junction fails to match germline, which may point to a read error. The V call is TRBV7-2, the J call TRBJ1-2; 7 nucleotides line up with TRBD1. Germline V gives CDR1 SGHTA, CDR2 FQGNSA. The CDR3 is 15 amino acids. This chain's CDR3 is CASNLGLTGNYGYTF. In DNA, the CDR3 is TGTGCCAGCAACTTAGGGCTGACAGGGAACTATGGCTACACCTTC. Complete variable domain (other parts from reference TRBV7-2 and TRBJ1-2): GAGVSQSPSNKVTEKGKDVELRCDPISGHTALYWYRQSLGQGLEFLIYFQGNSAPDKSGLPSDRFSAERTGGSVSTLTIQRTQQEDSAVYLCASNLGLTGNYGYTFGSGTRLTVV.

For the CDR3, the DNA is TGCAGTGCTTTAACAGCCTTAGGCTACACCTTC. Translating it yields CSALTALGYTF. The V and J genes are TRBV20-1 and TRBJ1-2; D is unresolved. Germline CDR1 and CDR2: DFQATT and SNEGSKA (reference sequence). The CDR3 has 11 amino acids. V gave up 5 bases and J gave up 8 bases, with 12 bases separating them.

The table lists this clonotype with a count of one. V usage is TRBV19 and J usage is TRBJ2-7, with a possible D match to TRBD2 (6 bases). The CDR3 extends over 14 amino acids. Germline V CDR1 and CDR2: LNHDA, SQIVND (reference sequence). V dropped 7 bases and J dropped 0 bases, with 13 bases sitting between them. The CDR3 reads CASTRDFSSYEQYF. The CDR3 DNA reads as TGTGCCAGTACACGGGACTTTAGCTCCTACGAGCAGTACTTC. Supplemented by reference TRBV19 and TRBJ2-7, the full variable domain reads DGGITQSPKYLFRKEGQNVTLSCEQNLNHDAMYWYRQDPGQGLRLIYYSQIVNDFQKGDIAEGYSVSREKKESFPLTVTSAQKNPTAFYLCASTRDFSSYEQYFGPGTRLTVT.

This chain connects TRBV15 to TRBJ2-7, with a weak D call TRBD2 (5 bases). V was shortened by 5 bases and J by 0 bases, with 11 bases between the two germline ends. The CDR3 length is 14 residues. Germline CDR1 is LNHNV and CDR2 is YYDKDF (reference sequence). For the CDR3, the DNA is TGTGCCACCAGCGGTGGAGGCCTCTCCTACGAGCAGTACTTC. Residues: CATSGGGLSYEQYF.

A word on this clonotype: This clone may be a read error of a much larger clone one base away. This sequence joins TRBV10-3 and TRBJ2-7, with 7 bases fitting TRBD1. Losses at the gene ends were 5 bases for V and 4 bases for J; bases not matched to a gene: 8. Germline CDR1 and CDR2: ENHRY and SYGVKD. The CDR3 runs to 14 residues. This CDR3 is CAISYGQAFYEQYF. The DNA of the CDR3 is TGTGCCATCAGTTACGGACAGGCATTTTACGAGCAGTACTTC.

The J gene is TRBJ1-4, the V gene TRBV7-9; D uncertain. Germline V CDR1 and CDR2: SEHNR, FQNEAQ (reference sequence). Between the trimmed V and J ends, which lost 0 bases and 10 bases, there was a span of 9 bases. This CDR3 is 13 amino acids long. CDR3: CASSLASDRKLFF. The CDR3 DNA reads TGTGCCAGCAGCTTAGCCTCTGATAGAAAACTGTTTTTT.

This clonotype has a count of ten or more. The chain employs TRBV2 and TRBJ2-1, with 7 bases identical to TRBD2. The trim removed 1 base at V and 10 bases at J, leaving 1 base unmatched. This CDR3 has 12 residues. CDR1 and CDR2 (germline): SNHLY, FYNNEI. CDR3 sequence: CASSEGGSEQFF. The DNA for the CDR3 is TGTGCCAGCAGTGAAGGCGGGAGCGAGCAGTTCTTC.

The chain has TRBV2 and TRBJ1-1, with D hard to call. Germline V gene sequence: CDR1 SNHLY, CDR2 FYNNEI. The CDR3 is 15 amino acids. With 5 bases removed from V and 6 bases from J, the gap between germline ends came to 19 bases. For the CDR3, the DNA is TGTGCCAGCAGTTTAGGTGCTAACAGTTGGGCTGAAGCTTTCTTT. It codes for CASSLGANSWAEAFF.

This clonotype was seen a few times. The chain has TRBV20-1 and TRBJ1-6; D uncertain. Per germline, CDR1 DFQATT and CDR2 SNEGSKA (reference sequence). The ends were cut back, 1 base at V and 7 bases at J, with 8 bases in the middle. This CDR3 has 13 residues. DNA of the CDR3: TGCAGTGCTAGAGGGATGGAGAATTCACCCCTCCACTTT. Translated: CSARGMENSPLHF.

The chain couples TRBV5-6 to TRBJ1-6; D might be TRBD1 (5 bases). Deletions cut 2 bases from V and 6 bases from J, with 9 bases between. From germline, CDR1 is SGHDT and CDR2 YYEEEE. CDR3 size: 14 residues. The CDR3 DNA is TGTGCCAGCAGCTTAGAGGGGCCTAATTCACCCCTCCACTTT. Its translation is CASSLEGPNSPLHF.

This clonotype has a count of ten or more. The chain recombines TRBV6-1 with TRBJ1-6; D is undetermined. Germline CDR1 reads MNHNS; CDR2 reads SASEGT. This CDR3 is built from 16 residues. Trimming left V 6 bases short and J 0 bases short, with 12 bases between. This chain's CDR3 is CASSKDFSSYNSPLHF. DNA for the CDR3: TGTGCCAGCAGCAAGGACTTCAGCTCCTATAATTCACCCCTCCACTTT.

This rearrangement joins TRBV20-1 to TRBJ2-5; no firm D call. CDR1 DFQATT and CDR2 SNEGSKA come from the germline V gene (reference sequence). V lost 4 bases, J lost 0 bases, and 9 bases lay in between. This CDR3 has 13 residues. The CDR3 nucleotides are TGCAGTGCTAATGGTGTAGACCAAGAGACCCAGTACTTC. It encodes CSANGVDQETQYF.

This rearrangement joins TRBV7-7 to TRBJ1-6; 7 bases line up with TRBD1. Germline V gene data show CDR1 as SSHAT and CDR2 as FNYEAQ (reference sequence). The CDR3 sequence is 15 residues long. Trimming removed 0 bases from V and 4 bases from J; junction bases left unmatched: 0. CDR3 sequence reads: CASSLATGYNSPLHF. The CDR3 bases are TGTGCCAGCAGCTTAGCGACAGGGTATAATTCACCCCTCCACTTT.

This clonotype was detected many times. This chain uses TRBV6-2 or TRBV6-3 with TRBJ2-7; TRBD2 matches 11 bases. This CDR3 comprises 17 residues. Germline V gene lookup returns CDR1 MNHEY and CDR2 SVGEGT. V lost 0 bases, J lost 2 bases, and 6 bases stayed unmatched. CDR3 region: CASSYSKLAGDTYEQYF. In nucleotides, the CDR3 is TGTGCCAGCAGTTACTCGAAACTAGCGGGAGATACCTACGAGCAGTACTTC.

V gene TRBV14 combines with J gene TRBJ1-2; 8 nucleotides line up with TRBD1. Trimming removed 0 bases from V and 7 bases from J; junction bases left unmatched: 7. The CDR3 is made up of 15 amino acids. Germline V gives CDR1 SGHDN, CDR2 FVKESK. The CDR3 bases are TGTGCCAGCAGCCAAGACTGGGCAGGGGGCAGTGGCTACACCTTC. As protein: CASSQDWAGGSGYTF.

The chain combines TRBV4-3 with TRBJ1-6; D is perhaps TRBD1 (6 bases). Trimming took 0 bases from V and 9 from J, leaving 12 bases between them. This CDR3 contains 15 residues. Looked up from germline, CDR1 is LGHNA and CDR2 is YSLEER. The CDR3: CASSQERQAGSPLHF. The CDR3 coding sequence is TGCGCCAGCAGCCAAGAGAGACAGGCGGGTTCACCCCTCCACTTT.

This clonotype was seen a handful of times. The rearrangement uses TRBV2 and TRBJ1-6; 9 nucleotides match TRBD1. The V gene end was trimmed by 2 bases and the J gene end by 10 bases; junction bases not matched to a gene: 6. CDR3 length: 15 amino acids. The V gene's germline CDR1 is SNHLY and CDR2 FYNNEI. Here the CDR3 DNA reads TGTGCCAGCAGTGAAATGGGACAGGGTGACTCACCCCTCCACTTT. It codes for CASSEMGQGDSPLHF.

The chain links TRBV11-1 to TRBJ1-6; 7 bases map to TRBD1. Trimming took 5 bases from V and 7 from J; bases not matched to a gene: 11. The CDR3 has 16 residues. Germline values: CDR1 SGHAT, CDR2 FQDESV (reference sequence). DNA of the CDR3: TGTGCCAGCAGCCAGGGGGTGGGGGTTCAAAATTCACCCCTCCACTTT. This sequence encodes CASSQGVGVQNSPLHF.